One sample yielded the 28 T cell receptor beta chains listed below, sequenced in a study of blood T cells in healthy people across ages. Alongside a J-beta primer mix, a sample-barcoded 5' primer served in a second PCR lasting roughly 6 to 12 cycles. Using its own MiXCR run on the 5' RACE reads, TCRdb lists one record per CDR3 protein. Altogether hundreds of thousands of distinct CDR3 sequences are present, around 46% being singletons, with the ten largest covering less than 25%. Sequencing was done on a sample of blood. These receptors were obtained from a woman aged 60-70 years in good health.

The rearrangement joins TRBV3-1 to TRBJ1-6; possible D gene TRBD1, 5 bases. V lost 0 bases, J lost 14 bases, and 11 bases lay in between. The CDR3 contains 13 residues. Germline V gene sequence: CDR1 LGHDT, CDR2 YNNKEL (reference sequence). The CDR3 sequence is CASSQDYGGTLHF. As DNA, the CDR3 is TGTGCCAGCAGCCAAGATTATGGGGGGACCCTCCACTTT.

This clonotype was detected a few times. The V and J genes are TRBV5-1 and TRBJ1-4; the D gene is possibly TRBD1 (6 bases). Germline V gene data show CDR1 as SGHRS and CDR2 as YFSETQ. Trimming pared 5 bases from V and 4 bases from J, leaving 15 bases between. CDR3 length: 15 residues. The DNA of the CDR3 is TGCGCCAGCAGTACCCAGGGGTCTAATAATGAAAAACTGTTTTTT. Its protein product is CASSTQGSNNEKLFF.

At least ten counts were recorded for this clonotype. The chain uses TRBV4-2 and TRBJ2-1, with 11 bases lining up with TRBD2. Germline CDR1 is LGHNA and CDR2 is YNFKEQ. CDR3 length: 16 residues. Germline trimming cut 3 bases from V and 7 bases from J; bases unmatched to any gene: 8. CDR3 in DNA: TGTGCCAGCAGCCAGTTAGCGGGAGGGGCGGGAAATGAGCAGTTCTTC. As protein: CASSQLAGGAGNEQFF.

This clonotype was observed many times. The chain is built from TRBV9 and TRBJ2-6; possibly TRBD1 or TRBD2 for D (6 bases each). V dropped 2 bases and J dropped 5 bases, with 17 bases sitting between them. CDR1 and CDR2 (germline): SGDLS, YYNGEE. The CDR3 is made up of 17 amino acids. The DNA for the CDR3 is TGTGCCAGCAGCGTCACAGGGACGGGGGAATGGGCCAACGTCCTGACTTTC. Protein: CASSVTGTGEWANVLTF.

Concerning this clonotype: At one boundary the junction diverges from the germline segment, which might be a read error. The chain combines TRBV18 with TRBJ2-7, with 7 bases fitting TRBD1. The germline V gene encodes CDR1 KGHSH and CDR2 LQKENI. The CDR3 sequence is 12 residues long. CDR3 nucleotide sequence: TGTGCCGGCTCACCAGGGGGCTACGAGCAGTACTTC. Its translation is CAGSPGGYEQYF.

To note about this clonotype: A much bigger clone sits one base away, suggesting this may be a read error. DNA of the CDR3: TGTGCCAGCAGCCGGCTACAGGGAAGAATCTCGGGCAATGAGCAGTACTTC. Translation: CASSRLQGRISGNEQYF. J is TRBJ2-7 and V is TRBV7-6; the D gene is possibly TRBD1 (6 bases). V was pared by 5 bases and J by 7 bases, with 27 bases between. The germline V gene has CDR1 SGHVS and CDR2 FNYEAQ. The CDR3 consists of 17 residues.

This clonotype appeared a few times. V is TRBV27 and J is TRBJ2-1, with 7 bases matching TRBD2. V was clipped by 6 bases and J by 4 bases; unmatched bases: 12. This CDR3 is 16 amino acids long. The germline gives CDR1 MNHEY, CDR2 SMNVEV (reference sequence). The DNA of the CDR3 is TGTGCCAGCAGACTGACCCGGGAGGCAGGATACAATGAGCAGTTCTTC. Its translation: CASRLTREAGYNEQFF.

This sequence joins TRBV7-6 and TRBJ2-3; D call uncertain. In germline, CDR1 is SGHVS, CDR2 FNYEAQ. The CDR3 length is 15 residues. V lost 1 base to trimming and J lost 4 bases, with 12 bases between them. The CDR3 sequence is CASSLGLISADTQYF. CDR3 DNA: TGTGCCAGCAGCTTAGGCCTAATCTCTGCAGATACGCAGTATTTT.

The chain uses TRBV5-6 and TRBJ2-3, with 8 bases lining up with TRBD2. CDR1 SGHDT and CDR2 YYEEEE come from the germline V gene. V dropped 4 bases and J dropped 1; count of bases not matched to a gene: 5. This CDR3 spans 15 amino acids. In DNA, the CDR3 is TGTGCCAGCAGCCCAAAACTAGCGGGCACAGATACGCAGTATTTT. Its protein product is CASSPKLAGTDTQYF.

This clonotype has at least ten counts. The CDR3 reads CASSPLGAGPSNEQFF. In nucleotides, the CDR3 is TGTGCCAGCAGCCCGTTGGGGGCAGGCCCGAGCAATGAGCAGTTCTTC. This chain links TRBV4-2 with TRBJ2-1; TRBD1 is a possible D gene (6 bases). The ends were cut back, 4 bases at V and 6 bases at J, with 19 bases in the middle. The CDR3 consists of 16 residues. Germline-derived CDR1 and CDR2 are LGHNA and YNFKEQ.

CDR3 in amino acids: CASSQATPGLAGYSGQFF. The CDR3 DNA reads TGTGCCAGCAGCCAAGCCACCCCGGGACTAGCGGGGTACTCTGGGCAGTTCTTC. The chain is built from TRBV3-1 and TRBJ2-1, with 13 positions matching TRBD2. This CDR3 has 18 amino acids. J lost 12 bases, V lost 1 base, and 15 bases had no gene match. In germline, CDR1 is LGHDT, CDR2 YNNKEL (reference sequence).

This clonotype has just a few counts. The CDR3 is CASSNSHRGPLEQFF. CDR3 bases: TGTGCCAGCAGCAACTCACACCGGGGCCCTCTTGAGCAGTTCTTC. The rearrangement uses TRBV7-3 and TRBJ2-1; D might be TRBD1 or TRBD2, each matching 5 bases. The CDR3 covers 15 residues. Looked up from germline, CDR1 is SGHTA and CDR2 is FQGTGA. Between the trimmed V and J ends, which lost 5 bases and 9 bases, there was a span of 20 bases.

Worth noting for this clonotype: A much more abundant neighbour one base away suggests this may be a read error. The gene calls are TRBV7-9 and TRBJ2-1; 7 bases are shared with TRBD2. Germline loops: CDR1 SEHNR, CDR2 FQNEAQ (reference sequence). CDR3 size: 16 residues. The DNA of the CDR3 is TGTACCAGCAGCTTAGCGCTGCGCGGGGGAGACAATGAGCAGTTCTTC. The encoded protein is CTSSLALRGGDNEQFF.

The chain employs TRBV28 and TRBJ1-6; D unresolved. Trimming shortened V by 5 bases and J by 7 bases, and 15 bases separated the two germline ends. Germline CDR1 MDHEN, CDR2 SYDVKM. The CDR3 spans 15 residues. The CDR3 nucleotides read TGTGCCAGCAGTCGACCCTTACTGGGCAATTCACCCCTCCACTTT. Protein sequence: CASSRPLLGNSPLHF.

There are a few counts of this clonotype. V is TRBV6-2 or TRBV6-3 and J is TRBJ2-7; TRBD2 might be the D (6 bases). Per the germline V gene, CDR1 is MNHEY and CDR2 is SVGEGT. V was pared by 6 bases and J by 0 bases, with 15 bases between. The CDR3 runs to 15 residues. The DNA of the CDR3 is TGTGCCAGCAGGACGGACTATCACAGCTCCTACGAGCAGTACTTC. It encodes CASRTDYHSSYEQYF.

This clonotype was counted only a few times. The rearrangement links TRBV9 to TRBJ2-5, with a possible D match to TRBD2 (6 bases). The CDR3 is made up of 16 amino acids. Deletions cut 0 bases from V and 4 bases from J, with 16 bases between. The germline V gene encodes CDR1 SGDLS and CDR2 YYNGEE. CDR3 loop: CASSVGGGIPGETQYF. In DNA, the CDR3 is TGTGCCAGCAGCGTAGGGGGCGGGATCCCCGGAGAGACCCAGTACTTC. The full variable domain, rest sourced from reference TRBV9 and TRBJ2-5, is DSGVTQTPKHLITATGQRVTLRCSPRSGDLSVYWYQQSLDQGLQFLIQYYNGEERAKGNILERFSAQQFPDLHSELNLSSLELGDSALYFCASSVGGGIPGETQYFGPGTRLLVL.

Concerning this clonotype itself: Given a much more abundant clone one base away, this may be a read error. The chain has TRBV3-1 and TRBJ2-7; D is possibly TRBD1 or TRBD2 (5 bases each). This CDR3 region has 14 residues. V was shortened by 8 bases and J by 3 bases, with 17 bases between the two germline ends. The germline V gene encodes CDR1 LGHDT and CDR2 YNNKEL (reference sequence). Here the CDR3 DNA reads TGTGCCAGCGGCCGCCGGGACGGAAGCTACGAGCAGTACTTC. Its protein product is CASGRRDGSYEQYF.

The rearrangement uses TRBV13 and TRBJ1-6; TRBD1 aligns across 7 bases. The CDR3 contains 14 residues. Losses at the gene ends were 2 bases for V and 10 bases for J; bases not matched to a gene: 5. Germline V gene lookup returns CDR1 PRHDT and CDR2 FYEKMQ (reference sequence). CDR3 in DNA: TGTGCCAGCAGCTTATCAGGGGGTGGCTCACCCCTCCACTTT. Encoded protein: CASSLSGGGSPLHF. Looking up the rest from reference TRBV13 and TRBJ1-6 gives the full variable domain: AAGVIQSPRHLIKEKRETATLKCYPIPRHDTVYWYQQGPGQDPQFLISFYEKMQSDKGSIPDRFSAQQFSDYHSELNMSSLELGDSALYFCASSLSGGGSPLHFGNGTRLTVT.

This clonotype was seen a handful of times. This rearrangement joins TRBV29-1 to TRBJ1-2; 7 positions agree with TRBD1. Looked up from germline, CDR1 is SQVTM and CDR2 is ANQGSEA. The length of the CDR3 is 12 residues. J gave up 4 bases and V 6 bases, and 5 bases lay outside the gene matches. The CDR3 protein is CSVHRGGYGYTF. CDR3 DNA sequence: TGCAGCGTCCACAGGGGTGGCTATGGCTACACCTTC.

Here the CDR3 reads CSARLAGEDQYF. The CDR3 DNA reads as TGCAGTGCTAGACTAGCGGGAGAGGATCAGTACTTC. The chain links TRBV20-1 to TRBJ2-5; 10 positions match TRBD2. The germline V gene has CDR1 DFQATT and CDR2 SNEGSKA (reference sequence). This CDR3 is built from 12 residues. The V gene end was trimmed by 2 bases and the J gene end by 11 bases; junction bases not matched to a gene: 5.

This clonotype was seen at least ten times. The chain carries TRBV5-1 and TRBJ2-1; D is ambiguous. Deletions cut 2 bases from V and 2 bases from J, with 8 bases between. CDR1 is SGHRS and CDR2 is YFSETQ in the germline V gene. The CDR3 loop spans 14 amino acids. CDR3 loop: CASSLANTYNEQFF. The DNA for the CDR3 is TGCGCCAGCAGCTTAGCGAACACCTACAATGAGCAGTTCTTC.

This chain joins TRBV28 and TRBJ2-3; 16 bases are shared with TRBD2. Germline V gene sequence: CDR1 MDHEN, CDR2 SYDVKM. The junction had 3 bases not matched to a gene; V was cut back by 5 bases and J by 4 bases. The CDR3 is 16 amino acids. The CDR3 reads CASSAGLAGGADTQYF. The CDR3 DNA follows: TGTGCCAGCAGTGCGGGACTAGCGGGGGGGGCAGATACGCAGTATTTT. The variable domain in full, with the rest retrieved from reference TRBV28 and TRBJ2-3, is DVKVTQSSRYLVKRTGEKVFLECVQDMDHENMFWYRQDPGLGLRLIYFSYDVKMKEKGDIPEGYSVSREKKERFSLILESASTNQTSMYLCASSAGLAGGADTQYFGPGTRLTVL.

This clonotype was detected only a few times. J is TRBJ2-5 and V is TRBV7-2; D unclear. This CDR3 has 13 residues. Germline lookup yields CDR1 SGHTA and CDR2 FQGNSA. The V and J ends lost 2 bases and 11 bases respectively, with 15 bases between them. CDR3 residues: CASSLRPYNEQYF. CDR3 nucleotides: TGTGCCAGCAGCTTAAGGCCTTACAATGAGCAGTACTTC.

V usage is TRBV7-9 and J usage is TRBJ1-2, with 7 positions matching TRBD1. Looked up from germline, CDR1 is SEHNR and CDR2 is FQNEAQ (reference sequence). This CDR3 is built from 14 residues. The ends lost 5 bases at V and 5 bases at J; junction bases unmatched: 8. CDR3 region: CASSPRQGEYGYTF. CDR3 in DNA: TGTGCCAGCAGCCCAAGGCAGGGGGAATATGGCTACACCTTC.

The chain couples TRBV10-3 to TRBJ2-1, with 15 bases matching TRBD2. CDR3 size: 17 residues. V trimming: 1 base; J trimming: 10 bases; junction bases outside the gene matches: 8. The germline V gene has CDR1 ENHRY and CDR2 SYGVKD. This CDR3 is CAISEFGLAGGLREQFF. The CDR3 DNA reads TGTGCCATCAGTGAGTTCGGACTAGCGGGGGGGCTAAGGGAGCAGTTCTTC.

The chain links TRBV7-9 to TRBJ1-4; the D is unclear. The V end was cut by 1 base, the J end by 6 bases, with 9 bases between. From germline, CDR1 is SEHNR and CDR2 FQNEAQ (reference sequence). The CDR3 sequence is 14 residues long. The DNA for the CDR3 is TGTGCCAGCAGCTTAGGGTCTGTGGATGAAAAACTGTTTTTT. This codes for CASSLGSVDEKLFF.

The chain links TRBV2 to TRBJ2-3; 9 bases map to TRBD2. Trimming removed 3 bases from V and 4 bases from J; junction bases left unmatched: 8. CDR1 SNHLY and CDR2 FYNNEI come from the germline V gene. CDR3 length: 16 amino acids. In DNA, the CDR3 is TGTGCCAGCAGTGATTTCGCGGGAGGGAATTCAGATACGCAGTATTTT. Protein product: CASSDFAGGNSDTQYF. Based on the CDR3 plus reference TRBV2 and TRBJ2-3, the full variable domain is EPEVTQTPSHQVTQMGQEVILRCVPISNHLYFYWYRQILGQKVEFLVSFYNNEISEKSEIFDDQFSVERPDGSNFTLKIRSTKLEDSAMYFCASSDFAGGNSDTQYFGPGTRLTVL.

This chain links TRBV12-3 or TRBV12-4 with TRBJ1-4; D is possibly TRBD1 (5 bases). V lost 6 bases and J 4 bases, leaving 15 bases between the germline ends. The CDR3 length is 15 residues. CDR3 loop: CASSKQATVNEKLFF. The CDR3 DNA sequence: TGTGCCAGCAGCAAACAGGCGACCGTTAATGAAAAACTGTTTTTT.